Shown below are 27 T cell receptor beta chains from a single sample sequenced in a study of cytomegalovirus exposure and HLA in healthy donors. It was with 60 Vbeta and 13 Jbeta primers that the PCR ran. Profiling relied on immunoSEQ multiplex PCR, and the TCRdb table lists in-frame clones only, not all of them. The sample carries fewer than 70,000 clones, 83% recorded once. The sequencing sample was made of PBMCs. The receptors shown here come from a human donor in good health.

J is TRBJ1-1 and V is TRBV19; D call uncertain. Germline V gene data show CDR1 as LNHDA and CDR2 as SQIVND (reference sequence). Trimming cost V 5 bases and J 3 bases, with 19 bases left between them. This CDR3 contains 16 residues. The CDR3, as DNA: TGTGCCAGTAGTGCGCACCCAGGAGAGCGGGACACTGAAGCTTTCTTT. Its protein product is CASSAHPGERDTEAFF. The whole variable domain, remainder taken from reference TRBV19 and TRBJ1-1, is DGGITQSPKYLFRKEGQNVTLSCEQNLNHDAMYWYRQDPGQGLRLIYYSQIVNDFQKGDIAEGYSVSREKKESFPLTVTSAQKNPTAFYLCASSAHPGERDTEAFFGQGTRLTVV.

This clone was seen more than once but under ten times. The chain carries TRBV28 and TRBJ2-3; 8 nucleotides line up with TRBD1. This CDR3 has 16 amino acids. Germline loops: CDR1 MDHEN, CDR2 SYDVKM. V lost 4 bases and J lost 5; bases outside the gene matches: 11. The CDR3 sequence is CASSSPGRGRGDTQYF. CDR3 sequence (DNA): TGTGCCAGCAGTTCCCCCGGCAGGGGGCGGGGAGATACGCAGTATTTT. Using reference TRBV28 and TRBJ2-3 for the parts outside the CDR3, the full variable domain is DVKVTQSSRYLVKRTGEKVFLECVQDMDHENMFWYRQDPGLGLRLIYFSYDVKMKEKGDIPEGYSVSREKKERFSLILESASTNQTSMYLCASSSPGRGRGDTQYFGPGTRLTVL.

The V and J genes are TRBV4-2 and TRBJ1-2; D is possibly TRBD1 (5 bases). Looked up from germline, CDR1 is LGHNA and CDR2 is YNFKEQ. V lost 3 bases, J lost 2 bases, and 7 bases lay in between. CDR3 length: 13 amino acids. The CDR3 here is CASSQAGNYGYTF. CDR3 DNA: TGTGCCAGCAGCCAGGCAGGGAACTATGGCTACACCTTC.

This sequence joins TRBV5-8 and TRBJ2-2, with a tentative D call TRBD2 (6 bases). The CDR3 loop spans 17 amino acids. V was shortened by 6 bases and J by 3 bases, with 21 bases between the two germline ends. Germline values: CDR1 SGHTS, CDR2 YDEGEE. Here the CDR3 reads CASNPKRASWDTGELFF. The DNA for the CDR3 is TGTGCCAGCAACCCGAAGCGGGCTAGTTGGGACACCGGGGAGCTGTTTTTT. Complete variable domain (other parts from reference TRBV5-8 and TRBJ2-2): EAGVTQSPTHLIKTRGQQATLRCSPISGHTSVYWYQQALGLGLQFLLWYDEGEERNRGNFPPRFSGRQFPNYSSELNVNALELEDSALYLCASNPKRASWDTGELFFGEGSRLTVL.

J is TRBJ1-6 and V is TRBV9; perhaps TRBD1 as D (5 bases). The CDR3 extends over 14 amino acids. Trimming shortened V by 3 bases and J by 13 bases, and 17 bases separated the two germline ends. Germline V lookup: CDR1 SGDLS, CDR2 YYNGEE. DNA for the CDR3: TGTGCCAGCAGCGCGGGCGGGGGGTTGAATCCCCTCCACTTT. Translation gives CASSAGGGLNPLHF.

The rearrangement links TRBV10-2 to TRBJ2-7; D perhaps matches TRBD1 (6 bases). CDR1 is WSHSY and CDR2 is SAAADI in the germline V gene. With 6 bases removed from V and 2 bases from J, the gap between germline ends came to 14 bases. There are 14 residues in the CDR3. The CDR3 sequence is CASRSTGSTYEQYF. CDR3 DNA: TGCGCCAGCAGGTCGACAGGTTCCACCTACGAGCAGTACTTC.

The genes are TRBV7-9 and TRBJ1-1; 7 nucleotides line up with TRBD1. The germline gives CDR1 SEHNR, CDR2 FQNEAQ (reference sequence). CDR3 size: 15 residues. V lost 5 bases and J lost 5; bases outside the gene matches: 11. The CDR3 loop is CASSPLTGTVTEAFF. The CDR3 region has the DNA TGTGCCAGCAGCCCACTGACAGGGACGGTTACTGAAGCTTTCTTT.

The rearrangement links TRBV2 to TRBJ2-3, with 10 bases that match TRBD2. V shed 3 bases, J shed 2 bases, and the junction held 23 bases outside the gene matches. Germline V gene lookup returns CDR1 SNHLY and CDR2 FYNNEI. This CDR3 has 22 amino acids. DNA of the CDR3: TGTGCCAGCAGTGACCTATCCCTCCTTTGGACTAGCGGCACCGACATCACAGATACGCAGTATTTT. Translation gives CASSDLSLLWTSGTDITDTQYF.

This clone was recorded a few times. The V and J genes are TRBV7-9 and TRBJ2-4, with 8 bases fitting TRBD2. This CDR3 has 15 amino acids. The germline CDR1 and CDR2 sequences are SEHNR and FQNEAQ (reference sequence). J was trimmed by 5 bases and V by 0 bases; bases with no gene match: 3. The CDR3 spells CASSLAHGGENIQYF. For the CDR3, the DNA is TGTGCCAGCAGCTTAGCACACGGGGGGGAAAACATTCAGTACTTC.

V is TRBV28 and J is TRBJ2-1; possibly TRBD2 for D (6 bases). CDR1 and CDR2 from the germline V gene are MDHEN and SYDVKM. This CDR3 is 14 amino acids long. Trimming shortened V by 7 bases and J by 0 bases, and 10 bases separated the two germline ends. CDR3 residues: CASIPGSSYNEQFF. The CDR3 DNA is TGTGCCAGCATCCCCGGGAGCTCCTACAATGAGCAGTTCTTC.

The chain employs TRBV28 and TRBJ1-3, with a possible D match to TRBD1 (6 bases). The CDR3 length is 12 residues. Germline CDR1 reads MDHEN; CDR2 reads SYDVKM. V was shortened by 6 bases and J by 8 bases, with 11 bases between the two germline ends. CDR3 in DNA: TGTGCCAGCAGCCGGACAGAGCACACCATATATTTT. This gives the protein CASSRTEHTIYF.

The chain uses TRBV12-5 and TRBJ2-2, with TRBD1 matching over 9 bases. This CDR3 comprises 17 residues. The germline V gene has CDR1 LGHNT and CDR2 FRNRAP. V was pared by 2 bases and J by 4 bases, with 8 bases of the junction left unmatched. The CDR3 reads CASGLPAGQGRTGELFF. In nucleotides, the CDR3 is TGTGCTAGTGGTTTGCCTGCAGGACAGGGGCGCACCGGGGAGCTGTTTTTT. The whole variable domain, filled in from reference TRBV12-5 and TRBJ2-2, reads DARVTQTPRHKVTEMGQEVTMRCQPILGHNTVFWYRQTMMQGLELLAYFRNRAPLDDSGMPKDRFSAEMPDATLATLKIQPSEPRDSAVYFCASGLPAGQGRTGELFFGEGSRLTVL.

This chain joins TRBV7-2 and TRBJ1-6; D is unresolved. The V gene's germline CDR1 is SGHTA and CDR2 FQGNSA. The germline V and J ends were trimmed by 7 bases and 5 bases, with 15 bases remaining between them. This CDR3 comprises 15 residues. The DNA of the CDR3 is TGTGCCAGCACCCAGCCCAGGTGGGATAATTCACCCCTCCACTTT. It encodes CASTQPRWDNSPLHF.

The rearrangement uses TRBV28 and TRBJ2-7; 7 bases are a match to TRBD2. CDR3 size: 15 residues. Germline V gives CDR1 MDHEN, CDR2 SYDVKM. The trim removed 4 bases at V and 7 bases at J, leaving 13 bases unmatched. For the CDR3, the DNA is TGTGCCAGCAGTTCCGGTAGCGGGCCCCTTCCAGAGCAGTACTTC. Protein product: CASSSGSGPLPEQYF. The variable domain in full, with the rest retrieved from reference TRBV28 and TRBJ2-7, is DVKVTQSSRYLVKRTGEKVFLECVQDMDHENMFWYRQDPGLGLRLIYFSYDVKMKEKGDIPEGYSVSREKKERFSLILESASTNQTSMYLCASSSGSGPLPEQYFGPGTRLTVT.

The rearrangement uses TRBV23-1 and TRBJ2-3, with 11 bases matching TRBD2. TRBV23-1 is placed among ORFs of uncertain function. The V and J ends lost 3 bases and 5 bases, in that order; junction bases with no gene match: 13. The CDR3 consists of 18 residues. In nucleotides, the CDR3 is TGCGCCAGCAGTCATCCCGGTGGCCTAGCGGGAGGTTTAGATACGCAGTATTTT. Amino acid sequence: CASSHPGGLAGGLDTQYF.

The J gene is TRBJ2-7, the V gene TRBV4-2, with D maybe TRBD2 (6 bases). Trimming left V 2 bases short and J 3 bases short, with 17 bases between. The CDR3 spans 16 residues. Germline V CDR1 and CDR2: LGHNA, YNFKEQ. DNA for the CDR3: TGTGCCAGCAGCCAATCTGGACTAAGGGATTACTACGAGCAGTACTTC. Its translation: CASSQSGLRDYYEQYF.

V gene TRBV7-2 combines with J gene TRBJ2-3; 15 bases line up with TRBD2. From germline, CDR1 is SGHTA and CDR2 FQGNSA. V lost 4 bases, J lost 5 bases, and 4 bases stayed unmatched. The CDR3 runs to 16 residues. The CDR3 loop is CASSSPGLAGGDTQYF. CDR3 coding DNA: TGTGCCAGCAGCTCACCGGGACTAGCGGGGGGAGATACGCAGTATTTT.

This chain connects TRBV27 to TRBJ2-7, with no clear D. Trimming pared 2 bases from V and 2 bases from J, leaving 13 bases between. This CDR3 region has 15 residues. CDR1 is MNHEY, CDR2 SMNVEV, per germline (reference sequence). For the CDR3, the DNA is TGTGCCAGCAGTTTAGGTGAGCCATCGCCCTACGAGCAGTACTTC. It encodes CASSLGEPSPYEQYF.

The genes are TRBV19 and TRBJ1-3, with D unclear. Germline-derived CDR1 and CDR2 are LNHDA and SQIVND (reference sequence). Trimming took off 3 bases at V and 0 bases at J, with 9 bases between the two ends. The CDR3 extends over 15 amino acids. Here the CDR3 DNA reads TGTGCCAGTAGTATTGGCGGTAGCTCTGGAAACACCATATATTTT. It encodes CASSIGGSSGNTIYF.

The CDR3 spells CASSSGGDEQFF. For the CDR3, the DNA is TGTGCCAGCAGTTCCGGCGGGGATGAGCAGTTCTTC. V usage is TRBV28 and J usage is TRBJ2-1; D might be TRBD2 (6 bases). The length of the CDR3 is 12 residues. The V end was cut by 4 bases, the J end by 8 bases, with 9 bases between. Germline V CDR1 and CDR2: MDHEN, SYDVKM.

This chain links TRBV21-1 with TRBJ2-3; the table assigns TRBD2, which was not confirmed against the DNA. TRBV21-1 is tagged as a pseudogene. The CDR3 is 15 amino acids. The CDR3 reads CASSKRGGSPDTQYF. Here the CDR3 DNA reads TGTGCCAGCAGCAAAAGAGGAGGGAGCCCAGATACGCAGTATTTT.

The chain combines TRBV5-6 with TRBJ1-6, with D perhaps TRBD1 (5 bases). The V end was cut by 2 bases, the J end by 6 bases, with 9 bases between. CDR3 size: 14 residues. Germline values: CDR1 SGHDT, CDR2 YYEEEE. The CDR3 sequence: CASSFAGPNSPLHF. In DNA form, the CDR3 reads TGTGCCAGCAGCTTTGCAGGGCCTAATTCACCCCTCCACTTT. The variable domain in full, completed from reference TRBV5-6 and TRBJ1-6, reads DAGVTQSPTHLIKTRGQQVTLRCSPKSGHDTVSWYQQALGQGPQFIFQYYEEEERQRGNFPDRFSGHQFPNYSSELNVNALLLGDSALYLCASSFAGPNSPLHFGNGTRLTVT.

V gene TRBV7-9 combines with J gene TRBJ1-2; 9 nucleotides line up with TRBD1. The CDR3 totals 14 residues. Trimming at V came to 3 bases and at J to 6 bases, leaving 5 bases not matched to a gene. Germline CDR1 SEHNR, CDR2 FQNEAQ (reference sequence). CDR3 DNA: TGTGCCAGCAGCTTTGAGACAGGGGGTAATGGCTACACCTTC. Translation: CASSFETGGNGYTF. The full variable domain, its missing parts supplied by reference TRBV7-9 and TRBJ1-2, is DTGVSQNPRHKITKRGQNVTFRCDPISEHNRLYWYRQTLGQGPEFLTYFQNEAQLEKSRLLSDRFSAERPKGSFSTLEIQRTEQGDSAMYLCASSFETGGNGYTFGSGTRLTVV.

The chain has TRBV5-8 and TRBJ1-2; the D is unclear. The germline V gene encodes CDR1 SGHTS and CDR2 YDEGEE. The length of the CDR3 is 13 residues. Trimming cost V 5 bases and J 2 bases, with 10 bases left between them. The chain's CDR3 is CASSPRENYGYTF. The CDR3 DNA reads TGTGCCAGCAGTCCTCGCGAGAACTATGGCTACACCTTC.

The chain links TRBV4-1 to TRBJ1-4, with 9 positions matching TRBD1. V trimming: 0 bases; J trimming: 6 bases; junction bases outside the gene matches: 5. CDR1 and CDR2 (germline): MGHRA, YSYEKL. This CDR3 spans 16 amino acids. This chain's CDR3 is CASSQDRTGGDEKLFF. CDR3 DNA: TGCGCCAGCAGCCAAGATCGTACAGGGGGCGATGAAAAACTGTTTTTT.

J is TRBJ2-4 and V is TRBV7-6; 7 bases are a match to TRBD2. The V gene's germline CDR1 is SGHVS and CDR2 FNYEAQ. V trimming: 2 bases; J trimming: 0 bases; junction bases outside the gene matches: 10. The CDR3 totals 18 residues. DNA for the CDR3: TGTGCCAGCAGCTTATCGGCGGGGGATGGGACAGCCAAAAACATTCAGTACTTC. Protein: CASSLSAGDGTAKNIQYF.

The sample holds one count of this clone. The chain employs TRBV27 and TRBJ1-5; tentatively, D is TRBD1 (6 bases). Germline V CDR1 and CDR2: MNHEY, SMNVEV (reference sequence). This CDR3 is 12 amino acids long. V was cut by 9 bases and J by 7 bases, with 13 bases left in between. CDR3 nucleotides: TGTGCCAGTGGTACAGGGCACCAGCCCCAGCATTTT. Translation gives CASGTGHQPQHF.